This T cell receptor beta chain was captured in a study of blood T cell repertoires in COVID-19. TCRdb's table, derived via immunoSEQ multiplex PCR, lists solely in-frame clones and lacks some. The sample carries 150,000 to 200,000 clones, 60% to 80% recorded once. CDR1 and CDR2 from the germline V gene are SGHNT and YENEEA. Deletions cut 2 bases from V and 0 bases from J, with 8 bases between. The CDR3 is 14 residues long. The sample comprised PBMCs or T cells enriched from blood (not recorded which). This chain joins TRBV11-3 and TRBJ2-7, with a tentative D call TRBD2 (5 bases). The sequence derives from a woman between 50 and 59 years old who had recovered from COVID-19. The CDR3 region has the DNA TGTGCCAGCAGCTTAACGGGAACCTCCTACGAGCAGTACTTC. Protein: CASSLTGTSYEQYF.